Listed here are 4 T cell receptor beta chains from one sample, sequenced in a study of T cell responses to AZD1222 COVID-19 vaccine. Here immunoSEQ multiplex PCR was the method, and the copy in TCRdb shows in-frame clones only, minus some. The data contain roughly 150,000 clones, 91% of them singletons. The sequences come from peripheral blood, collected 28 days after the second AZD1222 dose. The receptors were gathered from an adult who received the AZD1222 COVID-19 vaccine.

This chain links TRBV28 with TRBJ1-4; the match to TRBD1 covers 7 bases. After removal of 7 bases from V and 8 bases from J, the junction contained 19 bases not matched to a gene. Per germline, CDR1 MDHEN and CDR2 SYDVKM. The CDR3 contains 17 residues. The CDR3 sequence is CASTSQRGQPDAEKLFF. The CDR3, as DNA: TGTGCCAGCACTTCCCAAAGGGGACAGCCAGACGCAGAAAAACTGTTTTTT.

The chain links TRBV29-1 to TRBJ1-5; the D gene is possibly TRBD1 (5 bases). Germline V gives CDR1 SQVTM, CDR2 ANQGSEA. V was pared by 6 bases and J by 2 bases, with 14 bases between. CDR3 size: 14 residues. CDR3 loop: CSVAQGMGNQPQHF. The CDR3 DNA reads as TGCAGCGTCGCCCAGGGAATGGGCAATCAGCCCCAGCATTTT.

The rearrangement joins TRBV2 to TRBJ1-1; 7 bases align to TRBD1. J lost 3 bases, V lost 7 bases, and 11 bases had no gene match. Germline lookup yields CDR1 SNHLY and CDR2 FYNNEI. CDR3 length: 15 amino acids. The CDR3 nucleotides are TGTGCCAGCACCTCCTGGGGGCAGGGGGACACTGAAGCTTTCTTT. Its protein product is CASTSWGQGDTEAFF.

The chain links TRBV5-6 to TRBJ1-6, with 7 bases fitting TRBD1. Germline V CDR1 and CDR2: SGHDT, YYEEEE. This CDR3 has 16 residues. V was pared by 5 bases and J by 6 bases, with 11 bases of the junction left unmatched. This CDR3 is CASRQRRGGGNSPLHF. The CDR3 DNA is TGTGCCAGCAGACAAAGGCGAGGGGGCGGTAATTCACCCCTCCACTTT.